This paragraph covers one T cell receptor beta chain sequence. Antigen: not known. Once cultured for nine to ten days, the cells underwent separation to obtain CD4+ T cells. The infection with SARS-CoV-2 (confirmed by PCR) occurred in this person between March and December 2020. Produced via immunoSEQ multiplex PCR; TCRdb's table is partial and in-frame only. The table has about 46,000 clones, roughly 72% seen once. CDR1 is SGHRS, CDR2 YFSETQ, per germline. The V end was cut by 4 bases, the J end by 6 bases, with 18 bases between. CDR3 length: 15 amino acids. This sample was taken from a study of vaccination effects on CD4 cells after COVID-19. Study in general: The cohort was immunized with two doses of either the BNT162b2 or mRNA-1273 vaccine. A couple of convalescent patients gave samples 16 days and one week before vaccination. Study-wide results and limits: New vaccine-induced clones dominated convalescents' post-vaccine spike-reactive clones.

The chain uses TRBV5-1 and TRBJ2-3; D is undetermined. This sequence was found in a human donor who had a prior SARS-CoV-2 infection. Sequenced material: CD4+ T cells from PBMCs cultured without peptide, taken before COVID-19 vaccination. The CDR3 reads CASSPLSLNGDTQYF. CDR3 DNA: TGCGCCAGCAGCCCGCTTTCGTTAAACGGGGATACGCAGTATTTT.